This T cell receptor (beta chain) is drawn from a study of CD8+CD57+ T cells in acquired aplastic anemia. TCR beta VDJ and CDR3 profiles were obtained from a genomic DNA template. TCRdb called the reads again in MiXCR, with one record for every CDR3 protein. The table has about 470,000 distinct CDR3 sequences, around 33% seen once. Patients chosen for sequencing had CD8+CD57+ cells that had expanded, as shown by flow cytometry. The CDR3 runs to 13 residues. V lost 3 bases and J lost 1, with 9 bases in between. CDR1 DFQATT and CDR2 SNEGSKA come from the germline V gene (reference sequence). This clonotype was counted at least ten times.

Sequenced input: sorted CD4+, CD8+, or CD8+CD57+ T cells (not recorded which) from PBMCs. The V gene is TRBV20-1, the J gene TRBJ1-1; D is undetermined. This receptor was obtained from a human donor with aplastic anemia. The CDR3 region has the DNA TGCAGTGCTAGGGTTACATCGAACACTGAAGCTTTCTTT. Protein: CSARVTSNTEAFF.